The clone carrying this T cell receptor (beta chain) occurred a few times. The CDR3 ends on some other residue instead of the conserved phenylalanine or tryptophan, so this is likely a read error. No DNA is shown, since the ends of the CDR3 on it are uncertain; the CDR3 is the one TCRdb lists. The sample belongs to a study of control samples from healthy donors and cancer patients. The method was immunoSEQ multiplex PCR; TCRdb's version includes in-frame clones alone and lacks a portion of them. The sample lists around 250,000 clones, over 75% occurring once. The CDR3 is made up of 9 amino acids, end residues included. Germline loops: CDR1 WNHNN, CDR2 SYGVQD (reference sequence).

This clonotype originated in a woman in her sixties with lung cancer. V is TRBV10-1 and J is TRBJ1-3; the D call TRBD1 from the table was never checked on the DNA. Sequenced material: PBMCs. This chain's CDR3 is CASGQPAFV.